A single T cell receptor beta chain is shown here with its context. This receptor's antigen is unknown. No clone much larger than this one lies a single base away; base qualities are absent. This entry comes from a study of blood T cell repertoires in COVID-19 (dated by TCRdb to 2020 to 2022). Background on the whole study: Samples covering the acute and convalescent phases of COVID-19 were provided by collaborators in the United States, Italy and Spain. The material from the prospective study consisted of cDNA or gDNA derived from T cells, B-cell-depleted T cells, or PBMCs. Samples came from the ongoing ImmuneRACE study (first 160 participants) plus 1,254 subjects from 6 global collaborators. A de-identified subject ID, COVID-19 status, age in years and sex were almost always included in the sample metadata. Subjects who had been exposed to COVID-19, were actively infected with it, or had recovered from it provided the deeply sampled blood TCRbeta repertoires that made up the dataset. The repertoires were made available in a free public database intended to serve as a resource for research on the immune response to SARS-CoV-2. Where available, HLA class I and class II types were obtained from metadata supplied by the sample provider rather than from assay-based typing.

TCRbeta CDR3 regions were amplified from genomic DNA by means of the immunoSEQ Assay, a bias-controlled multiplex PCR. The original methods were these. The number of nucleated cells in each sample was estimated from the amplification of reference gene primers within the assay. Sequence reads were collapsed and filtered to measure the absolute abundance of every unique TCRbeta CDR3 rearrangement. For each sample, productive Simpson clonality was calculated by taking the square root of Simpson's diversity index across productive rearrangements. In TCRdb, the immuneACCESS table is reduced to in-frame sequences with V and J assigned. These tables do not hold every clone; where another copy was compared, an unresolved V gene accounts for under half, and the others remain unexplained. D and trimming were read from the DNA, whereas the V and J calls and clone size are those reported in that table. Within this sample are fewer than 450,000 clones, with about 87% of them counted one time only. Together, the top ten hold roughly an eighth of the sample.

The germline V gene specifies MNHEY as CDR1 and SVGAGI as CDR2. Including the terminal cysteine and phenylalanine, the CDR3 comprises 11 residues. The CDR3 DNA has 33 bases and is translated from base 1. V is clipped by 7 bases and J by 1 base, and the sequence between their germline boundaries is 4 bases long. At one collaborating source in Seattle, patients were enrolled during active infection and were followed longitudinally through the course of disease. Each collaborating institution followed its own protocols to collect whole blood in K2EDTA tubes. Collaborator samples were shipped for TCRbeta analysis as frozen whole blood, isolated PBMCs, or DNA extracted from either sample type. The full study reports these points: Clinical and demographic metadata were provided uncurated, with the amount varying by source and participant.

The sequence links TRBV6-5 to TRBJ1-1; the D gene cannot be named for sure. Sequenced input: peripheral blood. The sequence derives from a woman between 45 and 60 years old with COVID-19, enrolled during active disease. Read as DNA, the sequence is TGTGCCAGCACCCAGAACACTGAAGCTTTCTTT. Translated, it reads CASTQNTEAFF.